This entry describes one T cell receptor (beta chain). This record comes from a study of blood T cell repertoires in COVID-19. Turning to the study itself: Italy, Spain and the United States were the sources of the convalescent and acute COVID-19 samples.

Assay used: immunoSEQ multiplex PCR; TCRdb lists only in-frame clones, some missing. The sample records about 250,000 clones, 65% to 90% being singletons. The specimen sequenced was peripheral blood. This TCR derives from a man in his forties or fifties with active or convalescent COVID-19.

In nucleotides, the CDR3 is TGCGCCAGCAGCCAAACAGGGGTGATGGATGGCTACACCTTC. As protein: CASSQTGVMDGYTF. The chain has TRBV4-1 and TRBJ1-2; 7 bases agree with TRBD1. This CDR3 region has 14 residues. Unmatched junction bases numbered 6, after V lost 2 bases and J lost 6 bases. Germline V gives CDR1 MGHRA, CDR2 YSYEKL.